These 9 T cell receptor beta chains were sequenced from one sample in a study of early stage breast cancer tumors. The repertoire was sequenced with immunoSEQ multiplex PCR; TCRdb's copy has only in-frame clones and lacks some. Of 60,000 to 75,000 clones in the sample, roughly 80% were seen once. Specimen: blood. All receptors derive from a person between 35 and 49 years old with breast cancer.

The chain employs TRBV7-2 and TRBJ2-7; D unresolved. Germline V gene data show CDR1 as SGHTA and CDR2 as FQGNSA. V was trimmed by 5 bases and J by 0 bases, leaving 5 bases between them. This CDR3 is built from 12 residues. The CDR3 spells CASSRSSYEQYF. CDR3 nucleotide sequence: TGTGCCAGCAGCCGGAGCTCCTACGAGCAGTACTTC.

CDR3 protein: CASSRLGTGIYEQYF. The CDR3 DNA reads as TGTGCCAGCAGCCGGCTTGGGACAGGGATCTACGAGCAGTACTTC. The rearrangement uses TRBV11-2 and TRBJ2-7; the match to TRBD1 covers 9 bases. Germline V lookup: CDR1 SGHAT, CDR2 FQNNGV. The CDR3 sequence is 15 residues long. With V trimmed by 5 bases and J by 3 bases, 8 bases remained unmatched.

J is TRBJ1-2 and V is TRBV15; D remains unclear. This CDR3 comprises 13 residues. Germline V lookup: CDR1 LNHNV, CDR2 YYDKDF (reference sequence). Trimming removed 0 bases from V and 13 bases from J, with 15 bases in between. CDR3: CATSRDQSPTCTF. CDR3 sequence (DNA): TGTGCCACCAGCAGAGACCAGAGTCCTACCTGCACCTTC.

The chain recombines TRBV9 with TRBJ1-4; 9 bases match TRBD1. This CDR3 is built from 16 residues. Germline V lookup: CDR1 SGDLS, CDR2 YYNGEE. V shed 3 bases and J 0 bases; nucleotides not matched to a gene: 3. The CDR3 sequence is CASSEGQGTTNEKLFF. The CDR3 nucleotides are TGTGCCAGCAGCGAGGGACAGGGCACAACTAATGAAAAACTGTTTTTT.

This clone was found once. The chain is built from TRBV2 and TRBJ2-1; the match to TRBD2 covers 8 bases. The trim removed 6 bases at V and 6 bases at J, leaving 7 bases unmatched. The CDR3 spans 14 residues. Germline V lookup: CDR1 SNHLY, CDR2 FYNNEI. The CDR3 loop is CASSGLASINEQFF. The CDR3 region has the DNA TGTGCCAGCAGCGGACTAGCCTCTATCAATGAGCAGTTCTTC.

The V call is TRBV28, the J call TRBJ2-7, with 8 bases that match TRBD1. The CDR3 has 15 residues. Germline V gives CDR1 MDHEN, CDR2 SYDVKM. J gave up 7 bases and V 5 bases, and 13 bases lay outside the gene matches. CDR3 nucleotide sequence: TGTGCCAGCAGTCCCGGGACAGGTCCTCCCGGGGAGCAGTACTTC. Protein sequence: CASSPGTGPPGEQYF. The full variable domain, with the rest looked up from reference TRBV28 and TRBJ2-7, is DVKVTQSSRYLVKRTGEKVFLECVQDMDHENMFWYRQDPGLGLRLIYFSYDVKMKEKGDIPEGYSVSREKKERFSLILESASTNQTSMYLCASSPGTGPPGEQYFGPGTRLTVT.

On this clone itself: Other DNA sequences from this sample encode an identical CDR3 as well. This rearrangement joins TRBV9 to TRBJ2-1; D gene unclear. V shed 0 bases and J shed 0 bases, with 7 bases lying between them. Looked up from germline, CDR1 is SGDLS and CDR2 is YYNGEE. The CDR3 extends over 15 amino acids. CDR3 DNA: TGTGCCAGCAGCGTAGTGGCCGGCTCCTACAATGAGCAGTTCTTC. Amino acids: CASSVVAGSYNEQFF.

The V call is TRBV30, the J call TRBJ2-7, with TRBD2 as a possible D gene (5 bases). The CDR3 covers 14 residues. CDR1 is GTSNPN, CDR2 SVGIG, per germline (reference sequence). With 2 bases removed from V and 0 bases from J, the gap between germline ends came to 11 bases. This CDR3 reads CAWSSGLSSYEQYF. Here the CDR3 DNA reads TGTGCCTGGAGTTCCGGACTGAGCTCCTACGAGCAGTACTTC.

The chain couples TRBV4-1 to TRBJ1-3; D unclear. Per germline, CDR1 MGHRA and CDR2 YSYEKL. Trimming took 0 bases from V and 4 from J, leaving 7 bases between them. The CDR3 length is 14 residues. CDR3 DNA: TGCGCCAGCAGCCAAGATCATATGGGAAACACCATATATTTT. This sequence encodes CASSQDHMGNTIYF.